This entry concerns a single T cell receptor (beta chain). Its antigen specificity is not known. No qualities accompany the bases; no much larger clone lies one base away. CD8 naive samples were obtained by positive selection for CCR7 among CD45RO-negative cells, yielding a CD45RA+CCR7+ population from which TemRA cells were excluded. Donors were healthy HIV-negative adults with no recently reported acute infections or vaccinations. Only Caucasian adults living in Nashville, Tennessee, USA were represented among the donors. Blood was obtained by leukapheresis, after which PBMCs were separated by Ficoll-Histopaque density gradient centrifugation and cryopreserved in liquid nitrogen vapor phase. Purity and quantity of every magnetically sorted T cell population were checked by analytical flow cytometry. From each sorted fraction, genomic DNA was isolated and quantified by UV absorbance on a Nanodrop 2000c.

The sample comes from a study of shared clonotypes between healthy human individuals (dated by TCRdb to 2020 to 2021). In terms of the full investigation: Two women and a few men aged 18 to 49 years were included in the cohort. Per donor, three plates each were used for CD4 naive and CD4 memory, two for CD8 naive, and one for CD8 memory. The study deeply sequenced blood TCR repertoires of about 5 healthy adults to estimate repertoire size and the extent of clonotype sharing between individuals. To increase sequencing depth and limit assay-specific biases, TCR repertoire library preparation and sequencing were carried out by different laboratories using diverse techniques. Leukapheresis yielded between about 0.85 and 10 billion PBMCs per donor.

For CDR1 and CDR2, the germline V gene (reference sequence) lists LNHDA and SQIVND. Inclusive of the bounding cysteine and phenylalanine, the CDR3 is 13 residues long. Only the CDR3 DNA is retained, 39 bases long and in frame from the first base. Deletion took 3 bases off V and 11 bases off J, with a span of 16 bases between the germline ends. Broad study findings and their caveats: Sharing across a few donors was observed for approximately 5% of naive CD4, 3% to 3.5% of naive CD8, around 2.5% of memory CD4, and about 0.38% of memory CD8 clonotypes. The small number of donors limited the genetic and exposure-history diversity represented. Sampling was restricted to blood, and TCR repertoires in tissues likely differ from the TCR repertoires found in blood. Even with the large sequencing depth, rarefaction of the sorted-subset datasets indicated that sequencing was incomplete. Estimated clonotype richness was generally larger for naive than for memory subsets. Higher generation probabilities were observed for clonotypes shared by all four sorted-subset donors than for non-shared clonotypes. Based on pairwise subsampling, the degree of clonotype sharing among donors was expected to be affected by sequencing depth.

Using the deep immunoSEQ assay, TCR CDR3 regions were amplified from genomic DNA by multiplex PCR. For each cell subset, the extracted genomic DNA was distributed evenly across all wells of several immunoSEQ 96-well plates, and each plate served as one replicate. For sorted subsets, each replicate PCR was loaded with 200 ng genomic DNA, equivalent to 32,000 or so T cell genomes. Purified libraries were measured with a Qubit 3.0 fluorometer, size-checked on a Bioanalyzer 2100, and measured again with the KAPA Library Quantification kit. A separate single-read 150-cycle Illumina NextSeq 550 flow cell was used to sequence each immunoSEQ 96-well plate. Per the source publication's procedure: The immunoSEQ output contained only junctional sequences without quality scores, so filtering could not match that applied to full-length reads. Sequences were annotated with PyIR, a Python wrapper for IgBLAST v1.9, using IMGT germline references to assign V/J genes and CDR3. Reads with weak V/J assignments (E-value above 1e-6), missing CDR3, stop codons, out-of-frame junctions, or ambiguous translated residues were removed. A V3J clonotype was defined by an identical inferred V gene, J gene, and CDR3 amino acid sequence. Percentage overlap between repertoires was computed as shared unique clonotypes divided by the size of the smaller repertoire. RTK rarefaction, the Chao1 estimator, and Recon v2.1 estimates of unobserved clonotypes were used to assess repertoire richness. OLGA was used to compute generation probabilities for all TCRbeta clonotypes that the gDNA method yielded from a handful of donors. The source is immuneACCESS, and TCRdb retained only in-frame sequences with V and J called. Part of the clones is not carried over; for the studies checked, unresolved V genes explain less than half of this, and the remainder is unexplained. D and trimming come from the DNA, and the V and J calls and clone size come from that table. The sample yields under 1 million clones; 90% to 95% were counted once. The ten biggest clones cover approximately 25% of the sample.

The source material was naive CD8+ T cells sorted from blood. This specimen's cell subset or site label, interpreted: CD45RA+CCR7+. The sequence came from a young man in good health. The receptor chain draws on TRBV19 and TRBJ1-1; TRBD1 is possibly the D segment (5 matching bases). The bases read TGTGCCAGTAGTATGGGGTTAGGGGTGAAGGCTTTCTTT. Protein translation: CASSMGLGVKAFF.